This T cell receptor beta chain was recovered during a study of T-cell memory formation after mild COVID-19. The V and J ends lost 1 base and 0 bases, in that order; junction bases with no gene match: 7. Germline assignment: CDR1 DFQATT and CDR2 SNEGSKA (reference sequence). This CDR3 is built from 16 residues. The sample holds a few counts of this clonotype. A single record per CDR3 protein comes from TCRdb applying MiXCR to the 5' RACE reads. The sample lists approximately 300,000 distinct CDR3 sequences; 15% to 20% were seen once. This TCR came from a man in his late teens or twenties who had mild COVID-19 (a few samples of this study predate the infection). Cell type and time point are not known. The chain employs TRBV20-1 and TRBJ1-2, with 8 positions matching TRBD1. The sequenced sample was PBMCs or a T cell subset sorted from them (not recorded which). CDR3 bases: TGCAGTGCTAGAGGGTATGGACAGGGCTCTAACTATGGCTACACCTTC. This sequence encodes CSARGYGQGSNYGYTF.